The rows below give T cell receptor beta chains drawn from one sample of a study of cytomegalovirus exposure and HLA in healthy donors. Assay used: immunoSEQ multiplex PCR; TCRdb lists only in-frame clones, some missing. The sample yields around 99,000 clones, about three quarters seen once. Sample: PBMCs. The source of these receptors is a man aged 25 to 45 in good health and CMV-seronegative. Both conserved end residues are part of each CDR3. A D gene is named only where the DNA matches it firmly. The size of a clone is reported for some rows only, either as once, few or many, or as a class for expanded clones.

>TRBJ2-3|.|TRBV2|.
CASSESATGGSRTDTLYF
TGTGCCAGCAGTGAGTCCGCTACCGGGGGGAGTAGGACAGATACGCTGTATTTT
>TRBJ2-1|.|TRBV11-1|TRBD2
CASSPGLLLAGFNEQFF
TGTGCCAGCAGCCCGGGACTATTATTAGCGGGTTTCAATGAGCAGTTCTTC
>TRBJ2-3|.|TRBV7-3|TRBD2
CASSLRTSGGTDTQYF
TGTGCCAGCAGCTTAAGGACTAGCGGGGGCACAGATACGCAGTATTTT
>TRBJ2-6|.|TRBV7-6|.
CASSLGGGANVLTF
TGTGCCAGCAGCTTAGGAGGTGGGGCCAACGTCCTGACTTTC
>TRBJ1-2|.|TRBV6-1|.
CASSEVVREVYTF
TGTGCCAGCAGTGAAGTCGTCAGGGAAGTCTACACCTTC
>TRBJ2-1|few|TRBV11-1|.
CASSVRSNNEQFF
TGTGCCAGCAGCGTTAGAAGCAACAATGAGCAGTTCTTC
>TRBJ2-2|few|TRBV7-3|TRBD1
CASSHPGQAGRTGELFF
TGTGCCAGCAGTCATCCCGGACAGGCAGGGAGAACCGGGGAGCTGTTTTTT
>TRBJ2-1|.|TRBV27|TRBD2
CASSFVAGTRRYNEQFF
TGTGCCAGCAGTTTTGTCGCAGGGACTAGGAGGTACAATGAGCAGTTCTTC
>TRBJ2-3|.|TRBV11-2|.
CASSLDPTGTDTQYF
TGTGCCAGCAGCTTAGATCCTACAGGCACAGATACGCAGTATTTT
>TRBJ2-5|.|TRBV19|.
CASSPGNWEGTQYF
TGTGCCAGTAGTCCAGGGAATTGGGAAGGGACCCAGTACTTC
>TRBJ1-5|.|TRBV19|.
CASSPRGGPGKQPQHF
TGTGCCAGTAGTCCCCGAGGGGGTCCGGGGAAGCAGCCCCAGCATTTT
>TRBJ2-5|once|TRBV7-9|.
CASSPVGGAQETQYF
TGTGCCAGCAGCCCAGTGGGGGGGGCCCAAGAGACCCAGTACTTC
>TRBJ1-4|.|TRBV9|TRBD1
CASSPRGRDEKLFF
TGTGCCAGCAGCCCCAGGGGGCGCGATGAAAAACTGTTTTTT
>TRBJ2-7|.|TRBV28|.
CASSHRGPASYEQYF
TGTGCCAGCAGTCACAGAGGGCCGGCCTCCTACGAGCAGTACTTC
>TRBJ2-7|.|TRBV7-3|TRBD2
CASSLMGTSGDQYF
TGTGCCAGCAGCTTAATGGGGACTAGCGGGGACCAGTACTTC
>TRBJ1-4|.|TRBV25-1|.
CASSAKRYEKLFF
TGTGCCAGCAGTGCTAAACGATATGAAAAACTGTTTTTT
>TRBJ1-2|.|TRBV2|.
CASRSGFNYGYTF
TGTGCCAGCAGGTCCGGTTTTAACTATGGCTACACCTTC
>TRBJ1-2|.|TRBV28|TRBD1
CASSLYGTGFGYTF
TGTGCCAGCAGTTTATACGGGACAGGGTTTGGCTACACCTTC
>TRBJ2-4|.|TRBV10-2|TRBD1
CASSVRDRVAKNIQYF
TGCGCCAGCAGTGTCCGGGACAGGGTGGCCAAAAACATTCAGTACTTC
>TRBJ2-3|.|TRBV7-9|TRBD2
CAAWSGSSDTQYF
TGTGCCGCGTGGAGCGGGAGCTCAGATACGCAGTATTTT
>TRBJ2-6|.|TRBV18|TRBD1
CASSPRTGVASGANVLTF
TGTGCCAGCTCACCCCGGACAGGCGTAGCATCTGGGGCCAACGTCCTGACTTTC
>TRBJ2-7|few|TRBV27|TRBD2
CASRMSGLAGAPLWGEQYF
TGTGCCAGCAGGATGAGCGGACTAGCGGGGGCCCCACTGTGGGGCGAGCAGTACTTC
>TRBJ2-1|.|TRBV11-3|TRBD1
CASSPGQSSYNEQFF
TGTGCCAGCAGCCCGGGACAGAGCTCCTACAATGAGCAGTTCTTC
>TRBJ2-1|.|TRBV10-3|TRBD2
CAISKRDGSAYNEQFF
TGTGCCATCAGTAAGCGGGATGGTAGCGCCTACAATGAGCAGTTCTTC
>TRBJ2-1|.|TRBV4-2|.
CASSQGEGGAQGSGQFF
TGTGCCAGCAGCCAGGGAGAGGGGGGGGCCCAGGGTTCGGGGCAGTTCTTC
>TRBJ1-6|.|TRBV13|TRBD1
CASRETGTGGVNSPLHF
TGTGCCAGCAGGGAAACCGGGACAGGGGGAGTGAATTCACCCCTCCACTTT
>TRBJ2-5|.|TRBV7-7|TRBD2
CASSISSGRETQYF
TGTGCCAGCAGCATATCTAGCGGGAGAGAGACCCAGTACTTC
>TRBJ1-1|.|TRBV28|TRBD1
CASRWDRGTTEAFF
TGTGCCAGCAGGTGGGACAGGGGAACCACTGAAGCTTTCTTT
>TRBJ1-2|few|TRBV5-1|.
CASRQGPTNYGYTF
TGCGCCAGCCGGCAGGGCCCTACTAACTATGGCTACACCTTC
>TRBJ2-7|.|TRBV11-1|.
CASSLGKTGGDYEQYF
TGTGCCAGCAGCTTAGGAAAAACAGGGGGGGACTACGAGCAGTACTTC
>TRBJ1-3|.|TRBV7-9|.
CASSRPREGGNTIYF
TGTGCCAGCAGCCGACCCCGGGAAGGAGGAAACACCATATATTTT
>TRBJ1-5|.|TRBV28|TRBD1
CASSILTGTPSNQPQHF
TGTGCCAGCAGTATATTGACAGGGACCCCTAGCAATCAGCCCCAGCATTTT
>TRBJ1-1|.|TRBV6-1|TRBD1
CASSDNPGTGDGEAFF
TGTGCCAGCAGTGACAACCCTGGGACAGGGGACGGTGAAGCTTTCTTT
>TRBJ2-7|once|TRBV9|.
CASSQGTSPYEQYF
TGTGCCAGCAGTCAGGGGACATCCCCCTACGAGCAGTACTTC
>TRBJ1-3|.|TRBV7-9|.
CASIDSGRGAGNTIYF
TGTGCCAGCATCGATAGTGGCAGGGGAGCTGGAAACACCATATATTTT
>TRBJ2-3|.|TRBV6-1|.
CASSLEATDTQYF
TGTGCCAGCAGTCTGGAGGCCACAGATACGCAGTATTTT
>TRBJ2-7|few|TRBV29-1|.
CSALSAETYEQYF
TGCAGCGCATTATCGGCGGAGACCTACGAGCAGTACTTC
>TRBJ2-1|.|TRBV6-5|TRBD1
CASSYPRGQGAGEQFF
TGTGCCAGCAGTTACCCACGGGGACAGGGGGCCGGTGAGCAGTTCTTC
>TRBJ1-2|.|TRBV5-4|TRBD1
CASSALDRGQDYGYTF
TGTGCCAGCAGCGCACTGGACAGGGGGCAGGACTATGGCTACACCTTC
>TRBJ2-1|.|TRBV28|.
CASSLGGLGQFF
TGTGCCAGCAGTTTAGGGGGGTTAGGGCAGTTCTTC
>TRBJ1-6|.|TRBV5-1|TRBD1
CASSLAGTGGSPLHF
TGCGCCAGCAGCTTGGCCGGGACAGGGGGATCACCCCTCCACTTT
>TRBJ1-6|.|TRBV27|TRBD1
CASSLGSDRANSPLHF
TGTGCCAGCAGTTTAGGATCCGACAGGGCAAATTCACCCCTCCACTTT
>TRBJ2-7|few|TRBV11-3|TRBD2
CASSPNGGAGRNEQYF
TGTGCCAGCAGCCCCAACGGGGGGGCCGGTCGGAACGAGCAGTACTTC
>TRBJ2-7|.|TRBV18|.
CASSQSSEPYEQYF
TGTGCCAGCTCACAATCTAGCGAACCCTACGAGCAGTACTTC
>TRBJ2-2|.|TRBV14|TRBD1
CASSQRRGTGFGGELFF
TGTGCCAGCAGCCAAAGACGAGGGACAGGGTTTGGCGGGGAGCTGTTTTTT
>TRBJ2-1|.|TRBV28|TRBD2
CASTLRGFRYNEQFF
TGTGCCAGCACTTTGCGGGGGTTTAGGTACAATGAGCAGTTCTTC
>TRBJ2-1|.|TRBV5-1|TRBD2
CASRTPGTSGGEVYNEQFF
TGCGCCAGCAGAACTCCGGGTACTAGCGGGGGGGAGGTCTACAATGAGCAGTTCTTC